The 24 T cell receptor beta chains presented below share a single source sample, sequenced in a study of OX40 agonist ivuxolimab in advanced cancers. Clones were read by immunoSEQ multiplex PCR, and TCRdb kept only the in-frame ones, dropping some. The table shows tens of thousands of clones, with almost 85% occurring only once. This specimen was CD4+ or CD8+ T cells sorted from blood, taken in a trial of the OX40 agonist ivuxolimab. The receptors were gathered from an adult with an advanced solid tumor such as melanoma, head and neck, liver or kidney cancer.

This chain links TRBV7-2 with TRBJ1-1, with TRBD1 matching over 8 bases. The CDR3 length is 16 residues. Looked up from germline, CDR1 is SGHTA and CDR2 is FQGNSA. The ends lost 6 bases at V and 1 base at J; junction bases unmatched: 10. This CDR3 reads CASSPTGAVTNTEAFF. CDR3 in DNA: TGTGCCAGCAGTCCGACAGGGGCGGTTACGAACACTGAAGCTTTCTTT.

The rearrangement links TRBV14 to TRBJ2-2, with 9 bases identical to TRBD1. The CDR3 is made up of 15 amino acids. The germline CDR1 and CDR2 sequences are SGHDN and FVKESK. V dropped 5 bases and J dropped 4; count of bases not matched to a gene: 5. This chain's CDR3 is CASSGQGRVTGELFF. The CDR3, as DNA: TGTGCCAGCAGCGGACAGGGGCGAGTCACCGGGGAGCTGTTTTTT.

The rearrangement links TRBV2 to TRBJ2-5; D remains ambiguous. Germline V gives CDR1 SNHLY, CDR2 FYNNEI. CDR3 length equals 14 residues. V dropped 2 bases and J dropped 2 bases, with 9 bases sitting between them. The CDR3 bases are TGTGCCAGCAGTGAACTGTCGGATCAAGAGACCCAGTACTTC. The encoded protein is CASSELSDQETQYF.

This clone is deemed medium-sized. J is TRBJ1-3 and V is TRBV6-5, with D possibly being TRBD1 (5 bases). Germline CDR1 and CDR2: MNHEY and SVGAGI. The CDR3 consists of 14 residues. The V end lost 4 bases, the J end lost 3 bases, and 10 bases lay between the germline ends. CDR3 DNA sequence: TGTGCCAGCAGTTTACTAGGGGTTGGAAACACCATATATTTT. It codes for CASSLLGVGNTIYF.

The J gene is TRBJ2-1, the V gene TRBV5-1; 7 nucleotides align to TRBD2. Trimming took 4 bases from V and 7 from J; bases not matched to a gene: 11. The CDR3 has 15 amino acids. CDR1 is SGHRS and CDR2 is YFSETQ in the germline V gene. The CDR3 loop is CASSPGLGQLNEQFF. The CDR3 DNA sequence: TGCGCCAGCAGCCCCGGACTAGGGCAATTAAATGAGCAGTTCTTC.

The chain uses TRBV6-6 and TRBJ1-5, with D unresolved. Germline CDR1 MNHNY, CDR2 SVGAGI (reference sequence). CDR3 length: 16 residues. The germline V and J ends were trimmed by 2 bases and 1 base, with 12 bases remaining between them. The CDR3 DNA is TGTGCCAGCAGTTACGGTAGGGTCGCCAGCAATCAGCCCCAGCATTTT. Translation: CASSYGRVASNQPQHF.

The chain uses TRBV7-9 and TRBJ2-2, with TRBD2 as a possible D gene (5 bases). Trimming took 3 bases from V and 10 from J, leaving 12 bases between them. The germline gives CDR1 SEHNR, CDR2 FQNEAQ (reference sequence). This CDR3 contains 13 residues. The chain's CDR3 is CASSFGPGEELFF. The DNA for the CDR3 is TGTGCCAGCAGCTTCGGTCCCGGGGAGGAGCTGTTTTTT.

The chain has TRBV6-1 and TRBJ2-3; unclear D gene. Germline-derived CDR1 and CDR2 are MNHNS and SASEGT. V was trimmed by 1 base and J by 2 bases, leaving 10 bases between them. The CDR3 is made up of 15 amino acids. The CDR3 protein is CASSEGHTHTDTQYF. CDR3 DNA sequence: TGTGCCAGCAGTGAAGGGCACACCCACACAGATACGCAGTATTTT.

This chain links TRBV10-3 with TRBJ2-3; perhaps TRBD2 as D (6 bases). V was trimmed by 8 bases and J by 2 bases, leaving 11 bases between them. The V gene's germline CDR1 is ENHRY and CDR2 SYGVKD. The CDR3 runs to 13 residues. For the CDR3, the DNA is TGTGCCATCCGCCGGGGGACCACAGATACGCAGTATTTT. Protein sequence: CAIRRGTTDTQYF.

The chain combines TRBV29-1 with TRBJ2-2; D is perhaps TRBD1 or TRBD2 (5 bases each). The CDR3 has 15 amino acids. CDR1 and CDR2 (germline): SQVTM, ANQGSEA. Trimming removed 5 bases at V and 0 bases at J, with 13 bases between. The chain's CDR3 is CSVSYRRTNTGELFF. DNA for the CDR3: TGCAGCGTTTCCTACAGGAGGACGAACACCGGGGAGCTGTTTTTT.

The chain has TRBV6-1 and TRBJ1-5, with TRBD1 as a possible D gene (6 bases). The CDR3 length is 13 residues. Germline V gene data show CDR1 as MNHNS and CDR2 as SASEGT. Trimming left V 3 bases short and J 7 bases short, with 10 bases between. The CDR3, as DNA: TGTGCCAGCAGTGACTACAGGGAACAGCCCCAGCATTTT. It encodes CASSDYREQPQHF.

The chain joins TRBV11-2 to TRBJ2-7; D is undetermined. The CDR3 is made up of 16 amino acids. V lost 3 bases, J lost 5 bases, and 20 bases lay in between. Looked up from germline, CDR1 is SGHAT and CDR2 is FQNNGV. The CDR3 sequence is CASSFPPRSRTHEQYF. The DNA for the CDR3 is TGTGCCAGCAGCTTCCCCCCTAGGAGCCGGACCCACGAGCAGTACTTC.

CDR3 residues: CASSGASSYNSPLHF. In DNA form, the CDR3 reads TGTGCCAGCTCGGGAGCCAGCTCCTATAATTCACCCCTCCACTTT. The V and J genes are TRBV28 and TRBJ1-6; D gene unclear. Trimming removed 8 bases from V and 0 bases from J, with 11 bases in between. Germline V CDR1 and CDR2: MDHEN, SYDVKM. This CDR3 is 15 amino acids long.

The chain combines TRBV4-2 with TRBJ1-4; D ambiguous. The germline gives CDR1 LGHNA, CDR2 YNFKEQ. CDR3 size: 14 residues. V lost 4 bases to trimming and J lost 4 bases, with 10 bases between them. CDR3 coding DNA: TGTGCCAGCAGCCCAAACGGGATTAATGAAAAACTGTTTTTT. Protein sequence: CASSPNGINEKLFF.

The chain couples TRBV20-1 to TRBJ1-3, with D perhaps TRBD1 (5 bases). The CDR3 has 11 amino acids. Looked up from germline, CDR1 is DFQATT and CDR2 is SNEGSKA (reference sequence). DNA of the CDR3: TGCGGGGGGGGCTCTGGAAACACCATATATTTT. This codes for CGGGSGNTIYF.

In its sample, this clone was seen once. The rearrangement joins TRBV6-6 to TRBJ1-2; no reliable D call. Trimming removed 5 bases at V and 7 bases at J, with 20 bases between. Germline V gene sequence: CDR1 MNHNY, CDR2 SVGAGI (reference sequence). The CDR3 has 15 residues. In nucleotides, the CDR3 is TGTGCCAGCAGTCCTGAGTACGGACTGGGGAGTGGCTACACCTTC. It codes for CASSPEYGLGSGYTF.

The V gene is TRBV2, the J gene TRBJ2-1, with D possibly TRBD2 on 6 matching bases. There are 12 residues in the CDR3. The germline V gene has CDR1 SNHLY and CDR2 FYNNEI. Between the trimmed V and J ends, which lost 6 bases and 13 bases, there was a span of 16 bases. This CDR3 reads CASSDRDSRQFF. The DNA for the CDR3 is TGTGCCAGCAGCGACCGGGACTCTCGACAGTTCTTC.

This CDR3 is CASSPPRSPRQETQYF. In DNA form, the CDR3 reads TGTGCCAGCTCACCACCGAGGTCACCAAGGCAGGAGACCCAGTACTTC. This chain joins TRBV18 and TRBJ2-5, with D unresolved. The CDR3 loop spans 16 amino acids. Germline CDR1 reads KGHSH; CDR2 reads LQKENI. V was clipped by 0 bases and J by 5 bases, with 16 bases between them.

The V and J genes are TRBV6-5 and TRBJ2-2; possible D gene TRBD1, 6 bases. The CDR3 covers 11 residues. Trimming removed 11 bases from V and 9 bases from J, with 13 bases in between. CDR1 and CDR2 from the germline V gene are MNHEY and SVGAGI. CDR3 loop: CAWQGLRELFF. The CDR3 bases are TGTGCCTGGCAGGGGTTAAGGGAGCTGTTTTTT.

The rearrangement joins TRBV7-2 to TRBJ1-2; D is unresolved. V lost 3 bases and J 1 base, leaving 6 bases between the germline ends. The CDR3 contains 13 residues. The V gene's germline CDR1 is SGHTA and CDR2 FQGNSA. The CDR3 reads CASSFQNNYGYTF. The CDR3 nucleotides are TGTGCCAGCAGCTTTCAGAATAACTATGGCTACACCTTC.

The chain combines TRBV10-1 with TRBJ2-7, with 7 bases matching TRBD1. Germline V lookup: CDR1 WNHNN, CDR2 SYGVQD (reference sequence). CDR3 size: 11 residues. The trim removed 10 bases at V and 9 bases at J, leaving 9 bases unmatched. CDR3 DNA sequence: TGCGCCACTCGACAGGGATCAGTGCAGTACTTC. As protein: CATRQGSVQYF.

The chain uses TRBV9 and TRBJ1-2, with a weak D call TRBD1 (6 bases). Trimming took off 0 bases at V and 8 bases at J, with 11 bases between the two ends. CDR1 is SGDLS, CDR2 YYNGEE, per germline. This CDR3 has 13 residues. The CDR3 protein is CASSVGAGDGYTF. Here the CDR3 DNA reads TGTGCCAGCAGCGTAGGGGCAGGGGACGGCTACACCTTC. Together with reference TRBV9 and TRBJ1-2, the CDR3 gives the full variable domain: DSGVTQTPKHLITATGQRVTLRCSPRSGDLSVYWYQQSLDQGLQFLIQYYNGEERAKGNILERFSAQQFPDLHSELNLSSLELGDSALYFCASSVGAGDGYTFGSGTRLTVV.

This clone was recorded a few times. V is TRBV9 and J is TRBJ2-5; 9 bases are a match to TRBD2. J lost 4 bases, V lost 0 bases, and 1 base had no gene match. Germline V gives CDR1 SGDLS, CDR2 YYNGEE. The CDR3 has 14 residues. DNA of the CDR3: TGTGCCAGCAGCGTAGGAGCGGGGGGAGAGACCCAGTACTTC. It specifies CASSVGAGGETQYF.

The rearrangement uses TRBV18 and TRBJ1-1, with a weak D call TRBD1 (5 bases). CDR3 size: 14 residues. The germline CDR1 and CDR2 sequences are KGHSH and LQKENI. The V end was cut by 2 bases, the J end by 4 bases, with 11 bases between. CDR3 DNA sequence: TGTGCCAGCTCACCAAGTATCGGGGGCACTGAAGCTTTCTTT. Amino acid sequence: CASSPSIGGTEAFF.